Below, 12 T cell receptor beta chains from the same sample are listed, as sequenced in a study of cytomegalovirus exposure and HLA in healthy donors. 13 Jbeta primers and 60 Vbeta primers were used for the PCR. TCRdb's copy holds only in-frame clones and misses some; the assay was immunoSEQ multiplex PCR. Of about 170,000 clones listed, 85% were seen once; the top ten hold 1%. The source material was PBMCs. These receptors were collected from a boy younger than 10 in good health and CMV-seronegative.

This clone was detected once. The genes are TRBV7-3 and TRBJ2-1; 12 nucleotides agree with TRBD2. This CDR3 contains 15 residues. Germline V gives CDR1 SGHTA, CDR2 FQGTGA. V dropped 5 bases and J dropped 6; count of bases not matched to a gene: 5. CDR3 nucleotides: TGTGCCAGCAGCCTAGGACTAGCGGGAATCAATGAGCAGTTCTTC. Its translation is CASSLGLAGINEQFF.

This clone has only a few counts. CDR3 protein: CASSLRAGEGVNEQFF. DNA for the CDR3: TGTGCCAGCAGCTTACGTGCGGGCGAGGGGGTGAATGAGCAGTTCTTC. This sequence joins TRBV7-3 and TRBJ2-1; D is possibly TRBD1 (6 bases). Germline loops: CDR1 SGHTA, CDR2 FQGTGA. The V end was cut by 2 bases, the J end by 7 bases, with 18 bases between. The CDR3 consists of 16 residues. The variable domain in full, completed from reference TRBV7-3 and TRBJ2-1, reads GAGVSQTPSNKVTEKGKYVELRCDPISGHTALYWYRQSLGQGPEFLIYFQGTGAADDSGLPNDRFFAVRPEGSVSTLKIQRTERGDSAVYLCASSLRAGEGVNEQFFGPGTRLTVL.

CDR3 DNA: TGCGCCAGCAGCCAACGTTCAGTCTCTGGAAACACCATATATTTT. Translated: CASSQRSVSGNTIYF. J is TRBJ1-3 and V is TRBV4-1; the D is unclear. This CDR3 region has 15 residues. Germline lookup yields CDR1 MGHRA and CDR2 YSYEKL. The V and J ends lost 2 bases and 0 bases respectively, with 8 bases between them.

V is TRBV7-3 and J is TRBJ2-5; no reliable D call. Deletions cut 2 bases from V and 5 bases from J, with 9 bases between. This CDR3 is built from 13 residues. CDR1 and CDR2 from the germline V gene are SGHTA and FQGTGA. The CDR3 sequence is CASSLSSTETQYF. The CDR3 DNA is TGTGCCAGCAGCTTATCTAGTACGGAGACCCAGTACTTC.

The chain employs TRBV5-4 and TRBJ2-3, with TRBD2 identical over 14 bases. CDR3 length: 16 residues. The V gene end was trimmed by 3 bases and the J gene end by 5 bases; junction bases not matched to a gene: 5. The germline gives CDR1 SGHNT, CDR2 YYREEE (reference sequence). In nucleotides, the CDR3 is TGTGCCAGCAGCTCAGGACTAGCGGGAGGAGTAGATACGCAGTATTTT. Protein product: CASSSGLAGGVDTQYF. Drawing the rest from reference TRBV5-4 and TRBJ2-3, the complete variable domain is ETGVTQSPTHLIKTRGQQVTLRCSSQSGHNTVSWYQQALGQGPQFIFQYYREEENGRGNFPPRFSGLQFPNYSSELNVNALELDDSALYLCASSSGLAGGVDTQYFGPGTRLTVL.

The CDR3 DNA reads as TGCGCCAGCAGCAGACCGACAGACGTAAACACCGGGGAGCTGTTTTTT. This sequence encodes CASSRPTDVNTGELFF. The chain carries TRBV5-1 and TRBJ2-2; D possibly corresponds to TRBD1 (5 bases). CDR3 length: 16 amino acids. CDR1 is SGHRS and CDR2 is YFSETQ in the germline V gene. Trimming shortened V by 4 bases and J by 2 bases, and 15 bases separated the two germline ends.

The rearrangement joins TRBV9 to TRBJ1-3; possibly TRBD1 for D (6 bases). In germline, CDR1 is SGDLS, CDR2 YYNGEE. This CDR3 is 16 amino acids long. V was cut by 1 base and J by 4 bases, with 15 bases left in between. The DNA of the CDR3 is TGTGCCAGCAGCGTAAGCTACCCGGGACAAGGAAACACCATATATTTT. Its protein is CASSVSYPGQGNTIYF.

This clone was found a few times. This rearrangement joins TRBV7-9 to TRBJ2-3, with 10 bases matching TRBD2. The germline V gene encodes CDR1 SEHNR and CDR2 FQNEAQ (reference sequence). V was pared by 5 bases and J by 2 bases, with 7 bases of the junction left unmatched. The CDR3 runs to 16 residues. The CDR3 DNA reads as TGTGCCAGCAGCCGAGGACTAGCGGAGCACACAGATACGCAGTATTTT. Translated: CASSRGLAEHTDTQYF.

This clone was observed a single time. The chain couples TRBV5-4 to TRBJ2-1; 13 positions agree with TRBD2. CDR3 length: 15 residues. Looked up from germline, CDR1 is SGHNT and CDR2 is YYREEE (reference sequence). With 3 bases clipped from V and 7 bases from J, the junction kept 4 bases outside the gene matches. The CDR3 region has the DNA TGTGCCAGCAGCTCGGGACTAGCGGGATTGAATGAGCAGTTCTTC. Protein sequence: CASSSGLAGLNEQFF. Drawing the rest from reference TRBV5-4 and TRBJ2-1, the complete variable domain is ETGVTQSPTHLIKTRGQQVTLRCSSQSGHNTVSWYQQALGQGPQFIFQYYREEENGRGNFPPRFSGLQFPNYSSELNVNALELDDSALYLCASSSGLAGLNEQFFGPGTRLTVL.

In DNA, the CDR3 is TGTGCCAGCAGCGATCCGCGGACAGGGGCCACTGAAGCTTTCTTT. Translating gives CASSDPRTGATEAFF. The rearrangement links TRBV7-6 to TRBJ1-1; 9 nucleotides line up with TRBD1. Germline values: CDR1 SGHVS, CDR2 FNYEAQ. Trimming removed 5 bases from V and 4 bases from J; junction bases left unmatched: 8. The CDR3 covers 15 residues.

J is TRBJ2-7 and V is TRBV13; D not certain. CDR1 PRHDT and CDR2 FYEKMQ come from the germline V gene (reference sequence). The V and J ends lost 2 bases and 4 bases respectively, with 9 bases between them. The CDR3 consists of 13 residues. The CDR3 DNA reads TGTGCCAGCAGCTTAAGAGGAACTTACGAGCAGTACGTC. It encodes CASSLRGTYEQYV.

This chain uses TRBV5-1 with TRBJ2-3; D is possibly TRBD2 (6 bases). The CDR3 is made up of 17 amino acids. Germline V lookup: CDR1 SGHRS, CDR2 YFSETQ. V was cut by 0 bases and J by 6 bases, with 20 bases left in between. DNA for the CDR3: TGCGCCAGCAGCTTGGGGAGCAATAGCGGAGGGGTGGATACGCAGTATTTT. Translating gives CASSLGSNSGGVDTQYF.